What follows are 25 T cell receptor beta chains derived from one specimen sequenced in a study of identical twins. TCRdb ran MiXCR on the 5' RACE reads and lists one entry per CDR3 protein. Of some 710,000 distinct CDR3 sequences in the sample, roughly 6% were seen once. Material: naive T cells sorted from blood. These receptors all come from a man aged 18 to 29 in good health.

This clonotype occurred a few times. The rearrangement uses TRBV12-3 or TRBV12-4 and TRBJ2-1, with a possible D match to TRBD2 (5 bases). The CDR3 consists of 13 residues. V was trimmed by 8 bases and J by 5 bases, leaving 13 bases between them. CDR3 loop: CASSSRGDNEQFF. For the CDR3, the DNA is TGTGCCAGCTCTAGTCGGGGAGACAATGAGCAGTTCTTC.

The chain uses TRBV24-1 and TRBJ2-7, with D unclear. Trimming stripped 1 base from V and 5 bases from J, with 20 bases between. The V gene's germline CDR1 is KGHDR and CDR2 SFDVKD. CDR3 length: 17 residues. CDR3 bases: TGTGCCACCAGTGATTTTGGCACATTGTCATGGGCTCACGAGCAGTACGTC. Translating gives CATSDFGTLSWAHEQYV.

This clonotype was observed a handful of times. The gene calls are TRBV3-1 and TRBJ2-1; 9 positions agree with TRBD1. The CDR3 is 17 residues long. Germline trimming cut 1 base from V and 7 bases from J; bases unmatched to any gene: 11. The germline CDR1 and CDR2 sequences are LGHDT and YNNKEL (reference sequence). CDR3 region: CASSQVSGTGNRNEQFF. For the CDR3, the DNA is TGTGCCAGCAGCCAAGTCTCCGGGACAGGGAATAGAAATGAGCAGTTCTTC.

This clonotype was counted many times. The chain uses TRBV15 and TRBJ1-5; D unclear. The CDR3 totals 14 residues. Germline V gives CDR1 LNHNV, CDR2 YYDKDF (reference sequence). With 8 bases removed from V and 0 bases from J, the gap between germline ends came to 11 bases. The CDR3 sequence: CATSPDYSNQPQHF. The CDR3 bases are TGTGCCACCTCTCCGGACTATAGCAATCAGCCCCAGCATTTT.

This clonotype was detected ten times or more. The gene calls are TRBV6-1 and TRBJ2-2, with 7 bases fitting TRBD2. The V and J ends lost 5 bases and 1 base, in that order; junction bases with no gene match: 10. This CDR3 is built from 17 residues. The V gene's germline CDR1 is MNHNS and CDR2 SASEGT. CDR3 DNA sequence: TGTGCCAGCAGTACAGACTTGTCGGGGGGGAACACCGGGGAGCTGTTTTTT. This codes for CASSTDLSGGNTGELFF.

The V call is TRBV6-5, the J call TRBJ1-5, with D possibly matching TRBD1 (5 bases). The CDR3 extends over 16 amino acids. Germline V gives CDR1 MNHEY, CDR2 SVGAGI. Trimming took 2 bases from V and 7 from J, leaving 18 bases between them. This CDR3 reads CASSYKSLGAGQPQHF. The CDR3 DNA reads as TGTGCCAGCAGTTACAAGTCTTTAGGGGCGGGGCAGCCCCAGCATTTT.

The chain has TRBV9 and TRBJ2-3; 13 nucleotides align to TRBD2. The length of the CDR3 is 17 residues. CDR1 is SGDLS and CDR2 is YYNGEE in the germline V gene. V lost 0 bases and J lost 1; bases outside the gene matches: 2. CDR3 sequence (DNA): TGTGCCAGCAGCGTAGATACTAGCGGGAGGGGCACAGATACGCAGTATTTT. Amino acids: CASSVDTSGRGTDTQYF.

This clonotype was recorded a few times. This rearrangement joins TRBV20-1 to TRBJ2-2; a possible D gene is TRBD2 (6 bases). This CDR3 has 16 amino acids. Germline V CDR1 and CDR2: DFQATT, SNEGSKA (reference sequence). The V and J ends lost 0 bases and 4 bases respectively, with 15 bases between them. The DNA for the CDR3 is TGCAGTGCTAGAGAGGCAGGAGGGCGTAGCACCGGGGAGCTGTTTTTT. Translated: CSAREAGGRSTGELFF.

This clonotype came up a few times. The J gene is TRBJ2-1, the V gene TRBV5-1, with 11 bases lining up with TRBD2. The CDR3 extends over 18 amino acids. In germline, CDR1 is SGHRS, CDR2 YFSETQ. V lost 0 bases and J lost 1; bases outside the gene matches: 6. This chain's CDR3 is CASSLVAGGAGSYNEQFF. The CDR3 DNA sequence: TGCGCCAGCAGCTTGGTAGCGGGGGGGGCGGGATCCTACAATGAGCAGTTCTTC.

This clonotype was recorded many times. V is TRBV20-1 and J is TRBJ2-7; 7 bases match TRBD1. The trim removed 3 bases at V and 2 bases at J, leaving 1 base unmatched. The CDR3 is 12 residues long. Per the germline V gene, CDR1 is DFQATT and CDR2 is SNEGSKA (reference sequence). The CDR3 region is CSARDRTYEQYF. The CDR3 region has the DNA TGCAGTGCTAGGGACAGGACCTACGAGCAGTACTTC.

This clonotype came up a few times. V gene TRBV5-1 combines with J gene TRBJ2-1; D call uncertain. The germline V and J ends were trimmed by 1 base and 9 bases, with 11 bases remaining between them. The CDR3 covers 13 residues. The germline CDR1 and CDR2 sequences are SGHRS and YFSETQ. CDR3 nucleotides: TGCGCCAGCAGCTTGTCTTTCGGTGGTGAGCAGTTCTTC. Translating gives CASSLSFGGEQFF.

The V gene is TRBV4-3, the J gene TRBJ2-7; TRBD1 aligns across 9 bases. The CDR3 consists of 13 residues. The V gene's germline CDR1 is LGHNA and CDR2 YSLEER. V gave up 1 base and J gave up 5 bases; unmatched junction bases: 0. The CDR3 DNA sequence: TGCGCCAGCAGCCAAGGGACAGGGGACGAGCAGTACTTC. Encoded protein: CASSQGTGDEQYF.

This clonotype was seen at least ten times. J is TRBJ2-7 and V is TRBV5-5; D gene ambiguous. V was shortened by 4 bases and J by 0 bases, with 14 bases between the two germline ends. The CDR3 is 15 residues long. Germline V lookup: CDR1 SGHKS, CDR2 YYEKEE (reference sequence). CDR3 sequence (DNA): TGTGCCAGCAGCCTGGACCTGGGTACCTCCTACGAGCAGTACTTC. As protein: CASSLDLGTSYEQYF.

The sample holds many counts of this clonotype. CDR3 region: CASRIPGLAGAGEQFF. CDR3 nucleotide sequence: TGTGCCAGCAGAATACCGGGACTAGCGGGAGCTGGGGAGCAGTTCTTC. The chain couples TRBV12-3 or TRBV12-4 to TRBJ2-1, with TRBD2 identical over 14 bases. V was clipped by 6 bases and J by 10 bases; unmatched bases: 11. The CDR3 is made up of 16 amino acids.

In its sample, this clonotype was seen a few times. V is TRBV30 and J is TRBJ2-2; D remains unclear. This CDR3 spans 15 amino acids. Germline V gives CDR1 GTSNPN, CDR2 SVGIG (reference sequence). The V gene lost 0 bases and the J gene lost 4 bases, with 12 bases spanning the gap. CDR3 sequence (DNA): TGTGCCTGGAGTGTAATGGGGTATGGCACCGGGGAGCTGTTTTTT. This translates into CAWSVMGYGTGELFF.

This clonotype was seen a handful of times. CDR3 in DNA: TGTGCCAGCAGCACACGGGAGAGCTCCTACAATGAGCAGTTCTTC. Its translation is CASSTRESSYNEQFF. The genes are TRBV9 and TRBJ2-1, with D tentatively TRBD2 (6 bases). Germline CDR1 is SGDLS and CDR2 is YYNGEE. CDR3 length: 15 amino acids. Trimming took 4 bases from V and 0 from J, leaving 11 bases between them.

The chain joins TRBV20-1 to TRBJ2-1, with TRBD2 matching over 13 bases. This CDR3 has 15 amino acids. The germline gives CDR1 DFQATT, CDR2 SNEGSKA (reference sequence). J gave up 9 bases and V 1 base, and 6 bases lay outside the gene matches. The CDR3 here is CSARGGLAGVVEQFF. Written as DNA, the CDR3 is TGCAGTGCTAGAGGTGGACTAGCGGGAGTGGTTGAGCAGTTCTTC.

The table lists this clonotype with many counts. J is TRBJ2-3 and V is TRBV20-1, with D unresolved. CDR3 length equals 16 residues. V was clipped by 0 bases and J by 0 bases, with 13 bases between them. CDR1 is DFQATT, CDR2 SNEGSKA, per germline (reference sequence). The CDR3 sequence is CSARDLVRISTDTQYF. CDR3 DNA sequence: TGCAGTGCTAGAGATCTAGTCAGGATAAGCACAGATACGCAGTATTTT.

This clonotype was counted a few times. This sequence joins TRBV24-1 and TRBJ1-2; 7 nucleotides line up with TRBD1. Germline CDR1 reads KGHDR; CDR2 reads SFDVKD. This CDR3 contains 12 residues. With 5 bases clipped from V and 10 bases from J, the junction kept 6 bases outside the gene matches. DNA of the CDR3: TGTGCCACCAGTGGCCCGACAGGGTCCTACACCTTC. Protein product: CATSGPTGSYTF.

This chain connects TRBV3-1 to TRBJ2-2; 8 nucleotides match TRBD2. The V and J ends lost 0 bases and 6 bases, in that order; junction bases with no gene match: 9. Germline loops: CDR1 LGHDT, CDR2 YNNKEL (reference sequence). CDR3 length: 17 amino acids. The CDR3 loop is CASSQDRSAGDPGELFF. The CDR3 coding sequence is TGTGCCAGCAGCCAAGATCGATCAGCGGGAGACCCCGGGGAGCTGTTTTTT.

With respect to this clonotype: This sequence may be a read error, since a much larger clone differs from it by one base. The rearrangement links TRBV4-2 to TRBJ2-7; D uncertain. This CDR3 comprises 12 residues. The germline gives CDR1 LGHNA, CDR2 YNFKEQ. The CDR3, as DNA: TGTGCCAGCAGCCAATCCACCTACGGGCAGTACTTC. Translated: CASSQSTYGQYF.

A word on this clonotype: Here the CDR3 omits its conserved ending phenylalanine or tryptophan, so a read error is the likely source. The chain combines TRBV24-1 with TRBJ2-3; D remains unclear. Trimming took off 2 bases at V and 3 bases at J, with 5 bases between the two ends. This CDR3 comprises 13 residues. Germline CDR1 is KGHDR and CDR2 is SFDVKD. The CDR3 spells CATSDSQTDTQYV. CDR3 coding DNA: TGTGCCACCAGTGATTCCCAAACAGATACGCAGTATGTT.

This sequence joins TRBV12-3 or TRBV12-4 and TRBJ2-7, with D perhaps matching TRBD2 (6 bases). The CDR3 sequence is 15 residues long. V lost 8 bases and J 6 bases, leaving 23 bases between the germline ends. The CDR3 coding sequence is TGTGCCAGCCGTGCCGCGGGGACCCTCCCGAGCGAGCAGTACTTC. This encodes CASRAAGTLPSEQYF.

The table lists this clonotype with a few counts. The rearrangement joins TRBV27 to TRBJ2-4; 7 bases agree with TRBD2. V lost 1 base and J lost 1; bases outside the gene matches: 7. Germline CDR1 MNHEY, CDR2 SMNVEV (reference sequence). CDR3 size: 17 residues. The CDR3, as DNA: TGTGCCAGCAGTTTATTGGCGGGGGAGCCGGCCAAAAACATTCAGTACTTC. This encodes CASSLLAGEPAKNIQYF.

This clonotype showed up many times. The chain employs TRBV20-1 and TRBJ2-2; no firm D call. Germline V gene sequence: CDR1 DFQATT, CDR2 SNEGSKA (reference sequence). The CDR3 sequence is 13 residues long. The V and J ends lost 2 bases and 2 bases respectively, with 6 bases between them. CDR3 bases: TGCAGTGCTAGATCTGTTAACACCGGGGAGCTGTTTTTT. Translated: CSARSVNTGELFF.